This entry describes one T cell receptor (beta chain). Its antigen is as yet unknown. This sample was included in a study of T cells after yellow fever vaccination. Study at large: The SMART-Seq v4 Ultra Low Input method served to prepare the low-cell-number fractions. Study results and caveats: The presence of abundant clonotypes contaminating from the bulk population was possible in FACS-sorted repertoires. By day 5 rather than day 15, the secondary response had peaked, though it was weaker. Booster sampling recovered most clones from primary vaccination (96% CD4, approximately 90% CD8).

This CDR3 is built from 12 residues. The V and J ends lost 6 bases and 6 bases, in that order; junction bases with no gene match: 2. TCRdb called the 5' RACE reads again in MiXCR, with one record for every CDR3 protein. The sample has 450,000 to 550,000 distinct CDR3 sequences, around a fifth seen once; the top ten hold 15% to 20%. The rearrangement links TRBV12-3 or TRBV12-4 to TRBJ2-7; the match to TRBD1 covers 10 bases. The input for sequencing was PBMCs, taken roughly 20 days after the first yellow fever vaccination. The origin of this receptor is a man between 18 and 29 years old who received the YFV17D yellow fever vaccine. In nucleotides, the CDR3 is TGTGCCAGCAGGGGGACAGGGGCCGAGCAGTACTTC. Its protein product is CASRGTGAEQYF.